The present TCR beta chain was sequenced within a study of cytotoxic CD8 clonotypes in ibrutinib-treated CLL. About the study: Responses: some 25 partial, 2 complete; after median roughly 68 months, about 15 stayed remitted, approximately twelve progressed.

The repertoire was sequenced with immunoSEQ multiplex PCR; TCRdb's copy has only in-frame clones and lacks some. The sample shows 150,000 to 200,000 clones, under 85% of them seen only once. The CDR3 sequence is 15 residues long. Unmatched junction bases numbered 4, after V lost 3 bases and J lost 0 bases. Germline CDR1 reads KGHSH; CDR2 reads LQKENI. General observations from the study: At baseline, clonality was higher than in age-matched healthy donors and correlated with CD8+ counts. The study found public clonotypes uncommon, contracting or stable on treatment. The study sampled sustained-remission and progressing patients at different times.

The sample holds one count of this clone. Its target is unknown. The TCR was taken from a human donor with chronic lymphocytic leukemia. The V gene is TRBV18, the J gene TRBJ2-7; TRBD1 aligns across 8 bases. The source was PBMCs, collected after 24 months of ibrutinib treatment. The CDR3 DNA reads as TGTGCCAGCTCACCCGGGACAGGAAACTCCTACGAGCAGTACTTC. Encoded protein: CASSPGTGNSYEQYF.